This T cell receptor beta chain was recovered during a study of blood T cell repertoires in COVID-19. Overall study: The origin of the acute and convalescent COVID-19 samples was the United States, Italy and Spain. In each case, the material was cDNA or gDNA derived from T cells, B-cell-depleted T cells, or PBMCs.

TCRdb's table, derived via immunoSEQ multiplex PCR, lists solely in-frame clones and lacks some. This table has roughly 150,000 clones, about 81% appearing once. Germline V lookup: CDR1 SGHTA, CDR2 FQGNSA. The CDR3 is made up of 17 amino acids. Deletions cut 4 bases from V and 5 bases from J, with 20 bases between. This clone turned up a few times. This receptor was taken from a woman older than 75 with acute or convalescent COVID-19. The sequenced sample consisted of peripheral blood. J is TRBJ1-4 and V is TRBV7-2; weak D call: TRBD1 (5 bases). CDR3 amino acids: CASSSLDDGRANEKLFF. CDR3 nucleotides: TGTGCCAGCAGCTCACTCGACGATGGCAGGGCCAATGAAAAACTGTTTTTT.